The clone carrying this T cell receptor (gamma chain) was detected only a few times. Its antigen is as yet unknown. The record originates from a study of Vδ1+ human thymocytes. Study observations and caveats: Highly polyclonal TRG and TRD repertoires with Gaussian CDR3 length distributions appeared in thymus. Thymic delta-chain repertoires held 20% to 25% Vdelta2 sequences and few Vdelta3, despite high sort purity. Unexpected Vdelta2 sequences could cause misinterpretation of bulk repertoire data.

The CDR3 runs 13 residues. From germline, CDR1 is EGSTGY and CDR2 YDSYTSSV. V was pared by 2 bases and J by 2 bases, with 3 bases of the junction left unmatched. RNA was extracted from the cells and then reverse transcribed. Pooled V-gene forward primers with one constant-region reverse primer generated the CDR3 amplicons by multiplex PCR. TCRdb repeated clone calling on the multiplex PCR reads with CATT. Of over 25,000 gamma-chain clones listed, 15% to 25% are singletons. Input material: Vdelta1+ gamma-delta thymocytes from the thymus. Subset denoted: FACS-sorted CD3+ TCRalphabeta- TCRVdelta1+ TCRVdelta2- thymocytes. V is TRGV4 and J is TRGJ1 or TRGJ2. The receptor's source is a boy less than two years old who had congenital heart surgery. This chain's CDR3 is CATWDEDYYKKLF. The CDR3 coding sequence is TGTGCCACCTGGGATGAGGATTATTATAAGAAACTCTTT.